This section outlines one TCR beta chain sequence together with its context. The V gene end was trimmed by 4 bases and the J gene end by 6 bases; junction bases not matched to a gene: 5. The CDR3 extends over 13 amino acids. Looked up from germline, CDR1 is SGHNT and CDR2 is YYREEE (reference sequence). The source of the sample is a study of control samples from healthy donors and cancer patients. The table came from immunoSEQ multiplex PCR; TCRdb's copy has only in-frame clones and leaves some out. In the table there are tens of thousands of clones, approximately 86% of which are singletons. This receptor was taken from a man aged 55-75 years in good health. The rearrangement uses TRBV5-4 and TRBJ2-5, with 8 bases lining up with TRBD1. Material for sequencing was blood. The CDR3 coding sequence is TGTGCCAGCAGCAGTGACAGGGGCCAGACCCAGTACTTC. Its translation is CASSSDRGQTQYF.